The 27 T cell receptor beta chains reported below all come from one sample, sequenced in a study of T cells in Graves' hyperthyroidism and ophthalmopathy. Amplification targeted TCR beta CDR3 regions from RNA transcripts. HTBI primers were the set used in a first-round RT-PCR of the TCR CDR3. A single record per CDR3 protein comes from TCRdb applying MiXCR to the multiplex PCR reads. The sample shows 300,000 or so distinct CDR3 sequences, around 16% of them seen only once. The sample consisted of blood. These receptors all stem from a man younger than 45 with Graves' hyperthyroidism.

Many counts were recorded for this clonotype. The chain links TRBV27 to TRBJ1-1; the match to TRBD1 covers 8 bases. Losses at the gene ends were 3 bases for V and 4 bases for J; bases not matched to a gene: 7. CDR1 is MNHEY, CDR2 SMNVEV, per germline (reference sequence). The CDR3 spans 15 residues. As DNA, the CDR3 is TGTGCCAGCAGTTTGACAGGGGAAGGGGGCACTGAAGCTTTCTTT. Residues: CASSLTGEGGTEAFF.

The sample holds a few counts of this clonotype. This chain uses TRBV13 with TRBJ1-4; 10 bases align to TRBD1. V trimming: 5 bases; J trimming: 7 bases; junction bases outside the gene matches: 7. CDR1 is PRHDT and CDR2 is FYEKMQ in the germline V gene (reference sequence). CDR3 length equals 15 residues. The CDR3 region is CASSGTGTGVEKLFF. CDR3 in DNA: TGTGCCAGCAGCGGGACCGGGACAGGGGTTGAAAAACTGTTTTTT.

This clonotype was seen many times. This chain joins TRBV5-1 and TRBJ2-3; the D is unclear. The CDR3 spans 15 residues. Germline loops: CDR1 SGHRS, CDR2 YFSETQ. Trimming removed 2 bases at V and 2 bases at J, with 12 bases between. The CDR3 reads CASSFPRKNTDTQYF. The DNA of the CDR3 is TGCGCCAGCAGCTTTCCGCGGAAAAACACAGATACGCAGTATTTT.

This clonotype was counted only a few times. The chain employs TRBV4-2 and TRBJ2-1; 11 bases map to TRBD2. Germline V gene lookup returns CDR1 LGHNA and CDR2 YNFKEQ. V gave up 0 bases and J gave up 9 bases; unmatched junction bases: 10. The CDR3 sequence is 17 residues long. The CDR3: CASSQEQTSGTEGEQFF. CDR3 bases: TGTGCCAGCAGCCAAGAACAGACTAGCGGGACCGAGGGTGAGCAGTTCTTC.

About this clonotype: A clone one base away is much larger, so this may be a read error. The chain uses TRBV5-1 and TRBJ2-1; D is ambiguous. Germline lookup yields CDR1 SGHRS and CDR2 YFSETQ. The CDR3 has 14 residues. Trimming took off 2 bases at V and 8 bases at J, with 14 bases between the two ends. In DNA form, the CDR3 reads TGCGCCAGCAGCTTCCTCTCAACGAGCGATGAGCAGTTCTTC. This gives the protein CASSFLSTSDEQFF.

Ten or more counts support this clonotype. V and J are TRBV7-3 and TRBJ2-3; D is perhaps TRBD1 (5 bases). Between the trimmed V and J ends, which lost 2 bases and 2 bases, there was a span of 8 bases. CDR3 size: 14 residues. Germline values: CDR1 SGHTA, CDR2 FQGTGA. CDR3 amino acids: CASSLQGTTDTQYF. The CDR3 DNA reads TGTGCCAGCAGCTTACAGGGAACCACAGATACGCAGTATTTT.

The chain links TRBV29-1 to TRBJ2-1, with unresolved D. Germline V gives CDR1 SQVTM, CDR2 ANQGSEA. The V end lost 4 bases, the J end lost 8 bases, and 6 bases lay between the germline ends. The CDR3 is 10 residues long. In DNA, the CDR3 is TGCAGCGTTGGCGTCTATGAGCAGTTCTTC. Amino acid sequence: CSVGVYEQFF.

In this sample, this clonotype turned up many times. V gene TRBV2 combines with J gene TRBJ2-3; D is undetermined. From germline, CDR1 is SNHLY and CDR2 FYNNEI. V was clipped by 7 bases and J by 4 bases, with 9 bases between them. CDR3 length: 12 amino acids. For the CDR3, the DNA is TGTGCCAGCAATAAGGTCGCAGATACGCAGTATTTT. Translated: CASNKVADTQYF.

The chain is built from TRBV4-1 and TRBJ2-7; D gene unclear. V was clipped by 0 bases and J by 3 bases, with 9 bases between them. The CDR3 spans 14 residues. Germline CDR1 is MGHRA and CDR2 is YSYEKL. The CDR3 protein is CASSQERTVYEQYF. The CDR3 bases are TGCGCCAGCAGCCAAGAAAGGACCGTCTACGAGCAGTACTTC.

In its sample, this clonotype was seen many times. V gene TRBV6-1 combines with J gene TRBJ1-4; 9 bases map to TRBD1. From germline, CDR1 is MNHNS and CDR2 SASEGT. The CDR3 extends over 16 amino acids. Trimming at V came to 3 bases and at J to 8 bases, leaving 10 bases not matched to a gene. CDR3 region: CASSDAGQGRGEKLFF. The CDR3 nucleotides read TGTGCCAGCAGTGATGCGGGACAGGGACGCGGGGAAAAACTGTTTTTT.

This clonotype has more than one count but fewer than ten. The CDR3 DNA reads as TGTGCCAGCAGTGCCCGGGACAGGGGAATTTACGAGCAGTACTTC. Its protein product is CASSARDRGIYEQYF. J is TRBJ2-7 and V is TRBV6-1, with 10 bases aligning to TRBD1. CDR3 size: 15 residues. Germline V gives CDR1 MNHNS, CDR2 SASEGT. The ends lost 4 bases at V and 4 bases at J; junction bases unmatched: 7.

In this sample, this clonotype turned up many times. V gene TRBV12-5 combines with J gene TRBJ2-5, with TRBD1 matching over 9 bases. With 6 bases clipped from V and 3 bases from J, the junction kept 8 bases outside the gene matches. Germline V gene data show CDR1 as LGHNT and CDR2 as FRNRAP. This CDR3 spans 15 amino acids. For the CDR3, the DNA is TGTGCTAGTGGCTTCTCCCGGACAGGGGAAGAGACCCAGTACTTC. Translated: CASGFSRTGEETQYF.

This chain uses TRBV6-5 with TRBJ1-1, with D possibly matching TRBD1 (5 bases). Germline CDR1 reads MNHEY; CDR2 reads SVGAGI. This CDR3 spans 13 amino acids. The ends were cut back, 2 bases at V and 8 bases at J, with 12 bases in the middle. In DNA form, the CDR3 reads TGTGCCAGCAGTTACGGTAGGGGTCGGGAAGCTTTCTTT. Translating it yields CASSYGRGREAFF.

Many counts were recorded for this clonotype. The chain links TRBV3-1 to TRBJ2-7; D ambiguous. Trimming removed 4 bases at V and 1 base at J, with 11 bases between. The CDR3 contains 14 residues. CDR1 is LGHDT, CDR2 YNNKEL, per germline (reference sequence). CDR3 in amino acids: CASSPYSQSYEQYF. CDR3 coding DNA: TGTGCCAGCAGCCCTTATAGCCAATCCTACGAGCAGTACTTC.

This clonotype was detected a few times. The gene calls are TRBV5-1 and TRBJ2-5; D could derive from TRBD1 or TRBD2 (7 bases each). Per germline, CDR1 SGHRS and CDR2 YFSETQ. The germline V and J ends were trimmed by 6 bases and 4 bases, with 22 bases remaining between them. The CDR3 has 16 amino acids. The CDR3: CASNRAVGGGGETQYF. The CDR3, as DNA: TGCGCCAGCAACCGAGCGGTAGGGGGCGGGGGAGAGACCCAGTACTTC.

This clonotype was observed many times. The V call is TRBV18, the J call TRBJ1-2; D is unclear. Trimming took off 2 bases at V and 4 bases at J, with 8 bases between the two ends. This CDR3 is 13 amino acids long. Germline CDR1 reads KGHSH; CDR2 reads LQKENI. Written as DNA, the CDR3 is TGTGCCAGCTCACCAGACGGACTCTATGGCTACACCTTC. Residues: CASSPDGLYGYTF.

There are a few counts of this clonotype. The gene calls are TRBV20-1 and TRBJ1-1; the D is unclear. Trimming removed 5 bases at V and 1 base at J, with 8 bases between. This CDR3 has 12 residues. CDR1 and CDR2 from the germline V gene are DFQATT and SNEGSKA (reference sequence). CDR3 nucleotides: TGCAGTGCTTACGAGGGGAACACTGAAGCTTTCTTT. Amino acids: CSAYEGNTEAFF.

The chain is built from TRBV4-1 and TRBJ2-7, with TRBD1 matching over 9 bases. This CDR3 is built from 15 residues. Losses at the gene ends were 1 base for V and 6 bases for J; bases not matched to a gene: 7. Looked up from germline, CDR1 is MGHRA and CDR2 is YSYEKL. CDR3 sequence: CASSQAWGDRVEQYF. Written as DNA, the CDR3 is TGCGCCAGCAGCCAAGCCTGGGGGGACAGGGTCGAGCAGTACTTC.

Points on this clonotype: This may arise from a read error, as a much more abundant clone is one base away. CDR3: CASKGLQETQYF. The CDR3, as DNA: TGTGCCAGCAAGGGACTTCAAGAGACCCAGTACTTC. The chain recombines TRBV27 with TRBJ2-5; the D gene is possibly TRBD2 (6 bases). V was pared by 7 bases and J by 2 bases, with 8 bases between. The germline V gene encodes CDR1 MNHEY and CDR2 SMNVEV (reference sequence). The CDR3 contains 12 residues.

The CDR3 sequence is CSGGTPYNEQFF. In nucleotides, the CDR3 is TGCAGCGGCGGGACACCCTACAATGAGCAGTTCTTC. V gene TRBV29-1 combines with J gene TRBJ2-1; D possibly matches TRBD1 or TRBD2 (6 bases each). CDR1 is SQVTM, CDR2 ANQGSEA, per germline. There are 12 residues in the CDR3. The ends were cut back, 7 bases at V and 2 bases at J, with 9 bases in the middle.

The CDR3 DNA sequence: TGTGCCAGCAGGGGGACAGACACCTCCGGGGAGCTGTTTTTT. Translating it yields CASRGTDTSGELFF. The rearrangement uses TRBV2 and TRBJ2-2; 7 bases map to TRBD1. Trimming took 6 bases from V and 6 from J; bases not matched to a gene: 7. This CDR3 has 14 residues. Germline lookup yields CDR1 SNHLY and CDR2 FYNNEI. The full variable domain, in which reference TRBV2 and TRBJ2-2 provide the parts outside the CDR3, is EPEVTQTPSHQVTQMGQEVILRCVPISNHLYFYWYRQILGQKVEFLVSFYNNEISEKSEIFDDQFSVERPDGSNFTLKIRSTKLEDSAMYFCASRGTDTSGELFFGEGSRLTVL.

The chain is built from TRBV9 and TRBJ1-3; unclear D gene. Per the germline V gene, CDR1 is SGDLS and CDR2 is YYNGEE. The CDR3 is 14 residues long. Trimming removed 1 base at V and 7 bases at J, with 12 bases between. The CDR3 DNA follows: TGTGCCAGCAGCGTAACCTCGACGGGCAACACCATATATTTT. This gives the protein CASSVTSTGNTIYF.

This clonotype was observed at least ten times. In nucleotides, the CDR3 is TGCAGCTCGAACCGAGGGGCAGGGGGCGGCGAGACCCAGTACTTC. It encodes CSSNRGAGGGETQYF. The gene calls are TRBV29-1 and TRBJ2-5; 8 positions agree with TRBD1. V was clipped by 8 bases and J by 5 bases; unmatched bases: 16. This CDR3 contains 15 residues. CDR1 and CDR2 from the germline V gene are SQVTM and ANQGSEA. The whole variable domain, filled in from reference TRBV29-1 and TRBJ2-5, reads SAVISQKPSRDICQRGTSLTIQCQVDSQVTMMFWYRQQPGQSLTLIATANQGSEATYESGFVIDKFPISRPNLTFSTLTVSNMSPEDSSIYLCSSNRGAGGGETQYFGPGTRLLVL.

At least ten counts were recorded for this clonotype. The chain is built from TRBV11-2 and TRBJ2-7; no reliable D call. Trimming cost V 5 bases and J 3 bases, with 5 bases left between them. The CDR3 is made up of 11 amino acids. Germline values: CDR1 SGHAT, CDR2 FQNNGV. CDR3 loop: CASSAYYEQYF. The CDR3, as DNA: TGTGCCAGCAGCGCCTACTACGAGCAGTACTTC.

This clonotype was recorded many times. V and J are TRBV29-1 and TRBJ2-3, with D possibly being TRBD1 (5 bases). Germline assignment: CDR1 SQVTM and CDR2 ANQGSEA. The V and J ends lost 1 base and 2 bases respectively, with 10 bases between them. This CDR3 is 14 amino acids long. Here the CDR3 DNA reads TGCAGCGTTGAAGGGGGCGGACCCACAGATACGCAGTATTTT. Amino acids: CSVEGGGPTDTQYF.

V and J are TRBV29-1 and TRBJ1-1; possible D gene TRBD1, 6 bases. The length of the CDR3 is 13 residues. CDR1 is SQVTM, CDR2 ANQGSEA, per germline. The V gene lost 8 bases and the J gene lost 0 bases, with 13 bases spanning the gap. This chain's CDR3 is CSHLGQMNTEAFF. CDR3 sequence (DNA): TGCAGCCACCTAGGACAGATGAACACTGAAGCTTTCTTT. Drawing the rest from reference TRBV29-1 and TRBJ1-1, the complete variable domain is SAVISQKPSRDICQRGTSLTIQCQVDSQVTMMFWYRQQPGQSLTLIATANQGSEATYESGFVIDKFPISRPNLTFSTLTVSNMSPEDSSIYLCSHLGQMNTEAFFGQGTRLTVV.

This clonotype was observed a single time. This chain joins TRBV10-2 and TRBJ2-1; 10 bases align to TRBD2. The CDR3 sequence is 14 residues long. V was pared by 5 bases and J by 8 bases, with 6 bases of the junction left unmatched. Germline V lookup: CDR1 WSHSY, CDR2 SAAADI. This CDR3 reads CASSRKREGHEQFF. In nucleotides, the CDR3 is TGCGCCAGCAGTCGGAAGCGGGAGGGCCATGAGCAGTTCTTC.